This T cell receptor (beta chain) stems from a study of blood T cell repertoires in COVID-19. Study background: Samples came from the United States, Italy and Spain, spanning acute and convalescent COVID-19. T cells, B-cell-depleted T cells, or PBMCs supplied cDNA or gDNA.

The cohort comprised adults aged about 18 to 90 years residing in 24 US areas. Libraries were prepared by immunoSEQ multiplex PCR; TCRdb keeps only in-frame clonotypes and omits some of them. The sample records 180,000 or so clones, over 75% being singletons. Trimming removed 6 bases at V and 7 bases at J, with 16 bases between. This CDR3 comprises 14 residues. CDR1 and CDR2 from the germline V gene are SNHLY and FYNNEI. The origin of this receptor is a man between 50 and 59 years old who had recovered from COVID-19. This rearrangement joins TRBV2 to TRBJ1-3, with unresolved D. Sequencing input: PBMCs or T cells enriched from blood (not recorded which). The CDR3 protein is CASSLTRIPNTIYF. CDR3 nucleotide sequence: TGTGCCAGCAGCCTTACCAGGATCCCGAACACCATATATTTT.